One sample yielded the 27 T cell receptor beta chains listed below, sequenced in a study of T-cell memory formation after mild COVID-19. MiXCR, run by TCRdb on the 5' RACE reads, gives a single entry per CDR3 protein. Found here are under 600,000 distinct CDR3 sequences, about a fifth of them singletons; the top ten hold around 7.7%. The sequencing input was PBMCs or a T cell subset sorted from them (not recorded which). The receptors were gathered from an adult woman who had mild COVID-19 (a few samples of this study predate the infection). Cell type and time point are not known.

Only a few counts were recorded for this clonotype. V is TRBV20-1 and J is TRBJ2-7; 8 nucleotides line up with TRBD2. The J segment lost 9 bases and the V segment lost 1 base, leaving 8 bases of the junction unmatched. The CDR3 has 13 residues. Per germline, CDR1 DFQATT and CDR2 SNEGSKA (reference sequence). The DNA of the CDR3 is TGCAGTGCTAGAGCCCCTAGCGGGCGGGGGCAGTACTTC. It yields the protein CSARAPSGRGQYF.

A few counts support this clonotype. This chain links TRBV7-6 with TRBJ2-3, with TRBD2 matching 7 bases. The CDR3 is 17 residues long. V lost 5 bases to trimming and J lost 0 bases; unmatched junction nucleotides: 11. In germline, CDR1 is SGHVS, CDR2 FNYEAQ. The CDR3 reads CASSGASGKTSTDTQYF. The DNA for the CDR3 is TGTGCCAGCAGCGGAGCTAGCGGAAAAACTAGCACAGATACGCAGTATTTT.

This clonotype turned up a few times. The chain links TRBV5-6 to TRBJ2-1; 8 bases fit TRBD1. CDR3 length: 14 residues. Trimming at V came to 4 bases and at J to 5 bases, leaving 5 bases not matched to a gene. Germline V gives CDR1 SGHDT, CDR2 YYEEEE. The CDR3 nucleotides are TGTGCCAGCAGCATACCCAGGGGGCACAATGAGCAGTTCTTC. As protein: CASSIPRGHNEQFF. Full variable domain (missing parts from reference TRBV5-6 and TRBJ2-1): DAGVTQSPTHLIKTRGQQVTLRCSPKSGHDTVSWYQQALGQGPQFIFQYYEEEERQRGNFPDRFSGHQFPNYSSELNVNALLLGDSALYLCASSIPRGHNEQFFGPGTRLTVL.

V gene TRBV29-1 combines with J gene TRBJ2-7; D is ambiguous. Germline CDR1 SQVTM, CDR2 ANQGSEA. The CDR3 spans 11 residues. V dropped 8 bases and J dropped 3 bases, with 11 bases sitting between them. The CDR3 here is CSFSESYEQYF. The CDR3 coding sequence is TGCAGCTTCTCCGAGAGCTACGAGCAGTACTTC.

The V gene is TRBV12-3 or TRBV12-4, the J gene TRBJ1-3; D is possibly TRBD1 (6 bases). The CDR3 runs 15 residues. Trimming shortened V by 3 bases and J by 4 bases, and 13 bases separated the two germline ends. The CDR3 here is CASSFEGQGGNTIYF. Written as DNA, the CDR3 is TGTGCCAGCAGTTTTGAAGGCCAGGGGGGAAACACCATATATTTT.

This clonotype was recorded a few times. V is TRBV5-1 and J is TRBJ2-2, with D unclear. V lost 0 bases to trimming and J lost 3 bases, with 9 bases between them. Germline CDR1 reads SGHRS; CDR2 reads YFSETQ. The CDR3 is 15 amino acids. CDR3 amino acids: CASSLVLSYTGELFF. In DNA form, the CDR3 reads TGCGCCAGCAGCTTGGTACTGTCGTACACCGGGGAGCTGTTTTTT.

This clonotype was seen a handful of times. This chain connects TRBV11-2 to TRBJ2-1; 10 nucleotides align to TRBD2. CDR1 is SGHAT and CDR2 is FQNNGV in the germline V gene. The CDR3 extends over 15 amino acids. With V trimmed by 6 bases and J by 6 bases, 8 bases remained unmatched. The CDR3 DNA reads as TGTGCCAGCAGGAAAACTAGCGGGACAGGCAATGAGCAGTTCTTC. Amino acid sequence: CASRKTSGTGNEQFF. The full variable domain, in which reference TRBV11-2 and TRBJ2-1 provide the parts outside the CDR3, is EAGVAQSPRYKIIEKRQSVAFWCNPISGHATLYWYQQILGQGPKLLIQFQNNGVVDDSQLPKDRFSAERLKGVDSTLKIQPAKLEDSAVYLCASRKTSGTGNEQFFGPGTRLTVL.

The CDR3, as DNA: TGTGCCAGCAGTGAATCGGCGGGGATTACTGAAGCTTTCTTT. It is translated as CASSESAGITEAFF. The chain links TRBV2 to TRBJ1-1; no clear D. Trimming pared 2 bases from V and 5 bases from J, leaving 12 bases between. The germline gives CDR1 SNHLY, CDR2 FYNNEI. This CDR3 spans 14 amino acids.

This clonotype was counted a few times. This chain's CDR3 is CASSLGTSGGDEQYF. The CDR3, as DNA: TGCGCCAGCAGCTTGGGAACTAGCGGGGGCGACGAGCAGTACTTC. The chain uses TRBV5-1 and TRBJ2-7; 11 nucleotides line up with TRBD2. CDR3 length equals 15 residues. Germline assignment: CDR1 SGHRS and CDR2 YFSETQ. The junction had 4 bases not matched to a gene; V was cut back by 0 bases and J by 5 bases.

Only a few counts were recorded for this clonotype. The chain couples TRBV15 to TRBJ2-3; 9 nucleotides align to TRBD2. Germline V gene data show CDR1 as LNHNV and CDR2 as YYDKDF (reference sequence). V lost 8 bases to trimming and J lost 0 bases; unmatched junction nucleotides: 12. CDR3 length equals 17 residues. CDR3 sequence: CATFQAGGLKSTDTQYF. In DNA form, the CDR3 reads TGTGCCACCTTTCAAGCGGGGGGACTGAAAAGCACAGATACGCAGTATTTT.

As DNA, the CDR3 is TGTGCCAGCAGGATGTTCGGAGGTTCCTCCTACGAGCAGTACTTC. It codes for CASRMFGGSSYEQYF. V and J are TRBV6-5 and TRBJ2-7, with TRBD2 as a possible D gene (5 bases). V lost 6 bases and J 0 bases, leaving 15 bases between the germline ends. The CDR3 contains 15 residues. Germline lookup yields CDR1 MNHEY and CDR2 SVGAGI.

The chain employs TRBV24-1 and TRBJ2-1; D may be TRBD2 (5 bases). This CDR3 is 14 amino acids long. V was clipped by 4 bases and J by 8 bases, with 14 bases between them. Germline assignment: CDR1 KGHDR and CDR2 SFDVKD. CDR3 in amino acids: CATSDPGTAHEQFF. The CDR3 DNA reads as TGTGCCACCAGTGACCCGGGAACCGCTCATGAGCAGTTCTTC.

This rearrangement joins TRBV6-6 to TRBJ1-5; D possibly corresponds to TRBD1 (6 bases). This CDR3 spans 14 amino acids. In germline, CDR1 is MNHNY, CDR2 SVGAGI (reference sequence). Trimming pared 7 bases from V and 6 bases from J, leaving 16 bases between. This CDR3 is CASILAGDSQPQHF. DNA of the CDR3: TGTGCCAGCATCCTAGCAGGGGATAGTCAGCCCCAGCATTTT.

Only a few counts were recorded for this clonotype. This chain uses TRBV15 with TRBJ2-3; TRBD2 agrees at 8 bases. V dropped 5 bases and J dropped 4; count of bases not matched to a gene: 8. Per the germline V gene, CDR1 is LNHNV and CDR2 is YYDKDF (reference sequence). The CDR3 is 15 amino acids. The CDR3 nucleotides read TGTGCCACCAGCCGGCTGGCGGGAGGAGCAGATACGCAGTATTTT. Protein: CATSRLAGGADTQYF.

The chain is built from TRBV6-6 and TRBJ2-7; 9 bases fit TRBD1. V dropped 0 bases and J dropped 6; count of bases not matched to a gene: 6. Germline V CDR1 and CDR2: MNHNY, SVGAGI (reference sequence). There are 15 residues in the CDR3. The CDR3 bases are TGTGCCAGCAGTTACTCAGACGGACAGGGGAGCGAGCAGTACTTC. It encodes CASSYSDGQGSEQYF.

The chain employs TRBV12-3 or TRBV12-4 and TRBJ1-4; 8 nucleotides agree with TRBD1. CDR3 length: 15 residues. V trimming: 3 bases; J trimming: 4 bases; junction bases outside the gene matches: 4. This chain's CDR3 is CASSLDRVINEKLFF. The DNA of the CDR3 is TGTGCCAGCAGTTTGGACAGGGTGATTAATGAAAAACTGTTTTTT.

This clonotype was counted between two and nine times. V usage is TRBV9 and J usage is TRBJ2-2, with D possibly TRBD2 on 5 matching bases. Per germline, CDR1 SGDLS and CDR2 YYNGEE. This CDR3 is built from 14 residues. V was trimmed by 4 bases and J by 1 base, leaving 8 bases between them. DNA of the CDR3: TGTGCCAGCAGCCCGAGGGTGAACACCGGGGAGCTGTTTTTT. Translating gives CASSPRVNTGELFF.

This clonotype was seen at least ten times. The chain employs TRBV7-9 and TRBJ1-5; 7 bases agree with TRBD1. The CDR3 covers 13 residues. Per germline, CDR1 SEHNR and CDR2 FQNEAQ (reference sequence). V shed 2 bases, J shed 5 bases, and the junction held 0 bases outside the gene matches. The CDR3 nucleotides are TGTGCCAGCAGCTTAACAGGGGATCAGCCCCAGCATTTT. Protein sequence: CASSLTGDQPQHF.

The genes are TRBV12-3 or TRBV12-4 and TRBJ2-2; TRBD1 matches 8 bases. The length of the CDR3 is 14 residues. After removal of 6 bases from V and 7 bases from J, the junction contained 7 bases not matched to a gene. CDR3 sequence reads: CASRAQGADGELFF. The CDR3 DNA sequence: TGTGCCAGCAGAGCTCAGGGGGCGGACGGGGAGCTGTTTTTT.

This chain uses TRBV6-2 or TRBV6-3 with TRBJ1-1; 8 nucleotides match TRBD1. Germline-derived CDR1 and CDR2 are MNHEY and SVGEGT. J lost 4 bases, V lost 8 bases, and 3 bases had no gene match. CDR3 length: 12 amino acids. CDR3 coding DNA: TGTGCCAGCCGGACAGGGTCCACTGAAGCTTTCTTT. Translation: CASRTGSTEAFF.

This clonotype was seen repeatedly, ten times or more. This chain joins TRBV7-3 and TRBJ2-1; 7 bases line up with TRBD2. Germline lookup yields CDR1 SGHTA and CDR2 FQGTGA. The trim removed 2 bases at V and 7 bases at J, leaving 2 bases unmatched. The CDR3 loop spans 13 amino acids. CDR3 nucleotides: TGTGCCAGCAGCTTACCCGGGGGGAATGAGCAGTTCTTC. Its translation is CASSLPGGNEQFF.

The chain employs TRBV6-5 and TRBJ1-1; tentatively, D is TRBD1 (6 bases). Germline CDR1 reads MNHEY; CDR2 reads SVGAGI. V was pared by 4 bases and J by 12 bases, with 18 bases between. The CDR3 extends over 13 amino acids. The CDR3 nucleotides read TGTGCCAGCAGTTGGACAGACCGTTCGGGAACTTTCTTT. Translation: CASSWTDRSGTFF.

The CDR3: CASSETRGASGETQYF. The CDR3 DNA follows: TGTGCCAGCAGTGAGACCCGCGGGGCCTCGGGGGAGACCCAGTACTTC. V is TRBV5-6 and J is TRBJ2-5; tentative D call: TRBD2 (6 bases). The germline V and J ends were trimmed by 5 bases and 5 bases, with 22 bases remaining between them. This CDR3 is 16 amino acids long. The germline CDR1 and CDR2 sequences are SGHDT and YYEEEE.

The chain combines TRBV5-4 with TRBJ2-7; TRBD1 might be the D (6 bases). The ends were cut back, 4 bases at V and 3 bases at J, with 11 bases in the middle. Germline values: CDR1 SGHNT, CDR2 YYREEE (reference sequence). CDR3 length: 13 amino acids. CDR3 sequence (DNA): TGTGCCAGCAGCCCGACAGGTTTCTACGAGCAGTACTTC. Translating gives CASSPTGFYEQYF.

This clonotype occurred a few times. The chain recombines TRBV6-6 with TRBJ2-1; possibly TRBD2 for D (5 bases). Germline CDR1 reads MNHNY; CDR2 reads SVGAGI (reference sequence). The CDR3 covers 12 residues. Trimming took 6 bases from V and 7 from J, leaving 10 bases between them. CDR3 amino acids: CASRTTRNEQFF. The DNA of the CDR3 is TGTGCCAGCAGGACTACTCGAAATGAGCAGTTCTTC.

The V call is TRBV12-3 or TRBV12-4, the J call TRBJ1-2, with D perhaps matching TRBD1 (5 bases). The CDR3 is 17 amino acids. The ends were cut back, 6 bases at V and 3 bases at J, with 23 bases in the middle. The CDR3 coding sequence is TGTGCCAGCAGCCCCTGGGGCGGAGAAACGTGGGACTATGGCTACACCTTC. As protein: CASSPWGGETWDYGYTF.

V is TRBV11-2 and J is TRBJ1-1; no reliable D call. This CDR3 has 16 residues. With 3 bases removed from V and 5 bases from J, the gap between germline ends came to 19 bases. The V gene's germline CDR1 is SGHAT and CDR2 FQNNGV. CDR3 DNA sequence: TGTGCCAGCAGCTTGGGGTTCAGGACTCCAGATACTGAAGCTTTCTTT. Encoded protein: CASSLGFRTPDTEAFF.